The next 17 T cell receptor beta chains were all read from a single sample in a study of CXCR3-negative and CXCR3-positive naive CD8 T cells. UMI-labeled 5' RACE yielded the TRB cDNA libraries. TCRdb reprocessed the 5' RACE reads; each CDR3 protein has one entry and no DNA is given. This sample's table has tens of thousands of distinct CDR3 sequences. Sequenced material: naive CXCR3- CD8+ T cells from blood. Noted subset: CD45RO-CCR7+CD27+CD95- naive CD8+ T cells lacking CXCR3 (TNR3-). These receptor sequences come from a human donor in good health. Some clones in this sample may be carry-over from other donors' samples.

This chain's CDR3 is CSARGAGELFF. V and J are TRBV29-1 and TRBJ2-2; the TCRdb call, TRBD2, lacks DNA for checking. The CDR3 length is 11 residues. Germline CDR1 is SQVTM and CDR2 is ANQGSEA.

The rearrangement links TRBV18 to TRBJ1-1. The CDR3 has 15 residues. Per the germline V gene, CDR1 is KGHSH and CDR2 is LQKENI. The CDR3 reads CASSPPRRLNTEAFF.

This rearrangement joins TRBV20-1 to TRBJ2-3; TCRdb's D gene call, TRBD2, goes unchecked for lack of DNA. The germline gives CDR1 DFQATT, CDR2 SNEGSKA (reference sequence). CDR3 size: 15 residues. CDR3: CSLLAGEMSTDTQYF.

The chain is built from TRBV4-1 and TRBJ1-4; TCRdb reports TRBD1, a call that lacks DNA to check it against. CDR1 and CDR2 (germline): MGHRA, YSYEKL. The CDR3 loop spans 15 amino acids. CDR3 amino acids: CASSEGDVLNEKLFF.

V gene TRBV5-4 combines with J gene TRBJ2-1; the TRBD2 assignment by TCRdb is unverifiable without DNA. This CDR3 has 16 amino acids. Germline loops: CDR1 SGHNT, CDR2 YYREEE (reference sequence). CDR3 in amino acids: CASSFGLLAGREEQFF. Drawing the rest from reference TRBV5-4 and TRBJ2-1, the complete variable domain is ETGVTQSPTHLIKTRGQQVTLRCSSQSGHNTVSWYQQALGQGPQFIFQYYREEENGRGNFPPRFSGLQFPNYSSELNVNALELDDSALYLCASSFGLLAGREEQFFGPGTRLTVL.

The chain is built from TRBV7-2 and TRBJ2-5; TCRdb returns TRBD1, unconfirmable since there is no DNA. Germline-derived CDR1 and CDR2 are SGHTA and FQGNSA. The CDR3 length is 16 residues. CDR3 sequence reads: CASSSTWARGQETQYF.

The chain uses TRBV7-9 and TRBJ2-3; without DNA, the TCRdb call of TRBD1 cannot be checked. There are 14 residues in the CDR3. CDR1 and CDR2 (germline): SEHNR, FQNEAQ (reference sequence). CDR3 sequence reads: CASSSPGRPDTQYF.

The V call is TRBV6-5, the J call TRBJ2-3; TCRdb returns TRBD2, unconfirmable since there is no DNA. The CDR3 totals 17 residues. The germline V gene encodes CDR1 MNHEY and CDR2 SVGAGI. CDR3 sequence: CASTGLAGAVSTDTQYF.

The chain uses TRBV6-2 or TRBV6-3 and TRBJ2-5; TCRdb indicates TRBD1, and absent DNA this call remains unverified. Germline V gives CDR1 MNHEY, CDR2 SVGEGT. The CDR3 covers 15 residues. The CDR3 reads CASSYGRKGPETQYF.

J is TRBJ1-2 and V is TRBV7-2; TCRdb's D call, TRBD1, is unchecked because there is no DNA. This CDR3 is 16 amino acids long. Germline CDR1 reads SGHTA; CDR2 reads FQGNSA. CDR3 in amino acids: CASSLARGEPPLGYTF.

The chain has TRBV7-6 and TRBJ2-7. This CDR3 spans 14 amino acids. CDR1 is SGHVS and CDR2 is FNYEAQ in the germline V gene. CDR3 sequence: CACSLGRSSYEQYF.

The CDR3 is CSVEQQGTEAFF. V gene TRBV29-1 combines with J gene TRBJ1-1. The germline CDR1 and CDR2 sequences are SQVTM and ANQGSEA. The CDR3 covers 12 residues. Drawing the rest from reference TRBV29-1 and TRBJ1-1, the complete variable domain is SAVISQKPSRDICQRGTSLTIQCQVDSQVTMMFWYRQQPGQSLTLIATANQGSEATYESGFVIDKFPISRPNLTFSTLTVSNMSPEDSSIYLCSVEQQGTEAFFGQGTRLTVV.

The J gene is TRBJ2-3, the V gene TRBV6-6. Germline V gives CDR1 MNHNY, CDR2 SVGAGI (reference sequence). The CDR3 runs 16 residues. CDR3 sequence: CASSYSNSEGTDTQYF.

The chain recombines TRBV29-1 with TRBJ2-5; as DNA is missing, the TRBD2 call by TCRdb cannot be tested. Germline CDR1 and CDR2: SQVTM and ANQGSEA. The length of the CDR3 is 16 residues. CDR3 sequence reads: CSVEGLSEDVQETQYF.

The rearrangement links TRBV5-5 to TRBJ2-7; TCRdb designates TRBD2, a call that cannot be tested without DNA. Looked up from germline, CDR1 is SGHKS and CDR2 is YYEKEE (reference sequence). This CDR3 contains 14 residues. The CDR3 is CASSLGARRYEQYF.

CDR3: CASSLVSAYTEAFF. The V call is TRBV7-2, the J call TRBJ1-1; the TCRdb D gene call, TRBD1, has no DNA to confirm it. Germline lookup yields CDR1 SGHTA and CDR2 FQGNSA. This CDR3 is 14 amino acids long. The full variable domain, its missing parts supplied by reference TRBV7-2 and TRBJ1-1, is GAGVSQSPSNKVTEKGKDVELRCDPISGHTALYWYRQSLGQGLEFLIYFQGNSAPDKSGLPSDRFSAERTGGSVSTLTIQRTQQEDSAVYLCASSLVSAYTEAFFGQGTRLTVV.

The V call is TRBV20-1, the J call TRBJ2-1; with no DNA, the TCRdb D assignment of TRBD1 cannot be verified. This CDR3 comprises 13 residues. CDR1 DFQATT and CDR2 SNEGSKA come from the germline V gene (reference sequence). CDR3 protein: CSASSGSYNEQFF.